This TCR beta chain was sequenced in a study of cytomegalovirus exposure and HLA in healthy donors. The germline CDR1 and CDR2 sequences are SGHTS and YDEGEE. Trimming at V came to 4 bases and at J to 0 bases, leaving 10 bases not matched to a gene. The CDR3 covers 17 residues. PCR used 60 Vbeta primers and 13 Jbeta primers. Clones were sequenced by immunoSEQ multiplex PCR, and TCRdb holds only the in-frame ones, with some missing. The sample carries over 150,000 clones, roughly 84% recorded once. The rearrangement uses TRBV5-8 and TRBJ2-1; TRBD1 aligns across 7 bases. This sequence was found in a girl under three years old in good health and CMV-seronegative. What was sequenced was PBMCs. CDR3 DNA sequence: TGTGCCAGCAGCGCGAGACAGGGCTGGAGCTCCTACAATGAGCAGTTCTTC. It yields the protein CASSARQGWSSYNEQFF. The whole variable domain, filled in from reference TRBV5-8 and TRBJ2-1, reads EAGVTQSPTHLIKTRGQQATLRCSPISGHTSVYWYQQALGLGLQFLLWYDEGEERNRGNFPPRFSGRQFPNYSSELNVNALELEDSALYLCASSARQGWSSYNEQFFGPGTRLTVL.